This paragraph reports one T cell receptor beta chain. Its specificity is unknown. One end of the junction is discordant with germline, which a read error may explain. This sample was taken from a study of blood T cells in healthy people across ages. Looking at the study overall: Capture via template switching afforded approximately one barcoded beta molecule per two T cells.

Whole-study results and caveats: Long-lived donors had more naive CD4+ cells and higher diversity than aged donors.

Peripheral blood from each donor was collected in a volume of 8 to 10 milliliters. No fewer than 7 million PBMCs went into each sample. With a J-beta primer mix and a sample-barcoded 5' primer, a second PCR ran about 7 to 12 cycles. TCRdb fed the 5' RACE reads into MiXCR, producing one record per CDR3 protein. Seen here are 700,000 to 850,000 distinct CDR3 sequences, approximately 53% observed once, and the top ten hold about 42%. The receptor comes from a man of 80 years or more in good health. The source material was blood.

CDR3 in DNA: TGTGCCAGCTCACCACCCCGGGGGGGTTCCTACAATGTGCAGTTCTTC. Its protein is CASSPPRGGSYNVQFF. V and J are TRBV18 and TRBJ2-1, with 8 bases matching TRBD2. Germline V gene data show CDR1 as KGHSH and CDR2 as LQKENI. The CDR3 length is 16 residues.